Listed here are 16 T cell receptor beta chains from one sample, sequenced in a study of CD8 T cells in Susac syndrome. Reverse transcription used roughly 0.45 to 1 ug RNA and random hexamers. From the immunoSEQ multiplex PCR reads, TCRdb called clonotypes with MiXCR, one entry per CDR3 protein. The data contain about 120,000 distinct CDR3 sequences, just under 95% of them singletons. The sequencing input was CD8+ T cells from PBMCs. Every receptor here comes from a human donor with Susac syndrome.

The V call is TRBV6-2 or TRBV6-3, the J call TRBJ2-7; D unresolved. The germline V gene encodes CDR1 MNHEY and CDR2 SVGEGT. Trimming took off 2 bases at V and 2 bases at J, with 1 base between the two ends. The length of the CDR3 is 11 residues. The CDR3 protein is CASSYAYEQYF. CDR3 in DNA: TGTGCCAGCAGTTACGCCTACGAGCAGTACTTC.

The chain joins TRBV20-1 to TRBJ2-7; unclear D gene. This CDR3 has 13 amino acids. V dropped 4 bases and J dropped 4 bases, with 14 bases sitting between them. From germline, CDR1 is DFQATT and CDR2 SNEGSKA (reference sequence). CDR3 nucleotide sequence: TGCAGTGCTATCACCGAGACCCCATACGAGCAGTACTTC. It encodes CSAITETPYEQYF.

The gene calls are TRBV5-1 and TRBJ2-2; D remains ambiguous. The CDR3 has 15 residues. Germline lookup yields CDR1 SGHRS and CDR2 YFSETQ. V dropped 3 bases and J dropped 3 bases, with 12 bases sitting between them. CDR3 sequence reads: CASSSSDLYTGELFF. In DNA, the CDR3 is TGCGCCAGCAGCTCGTCGGACCTTTACACCGGGGAGCTGTTTTTT. Variable domain in full (rest from reference TRBV5-1 and TRBJ2-2): KAGVTQTPRYLIKTRGQQVTLSCSPISGHRSVSWYQQTPGQGLQFLFEYFSETQRNKGNFPGRFSGRQFSNSRSEMNVSTLELGDSALYLCASSSSDLYTGELFFGEGSRLTVL.

The chain links TRBV11-3 to TRBJ2-1; D is possibly TRBD1 (5 bases). V lost 7 bases and J lost 3, with 7 bases in between. Germline assignment: CDR1 SGHNT and CDR2 YENEEA. This CDR3 has 12 residues. The CDR3 loop is CASTDSYNEQFF. The CDR3 DNA reads as TGTGCCAGCACCGACAGCTACAATGAGCAGTTCTTC.

This sequence joins TRBV23-1 and TRBJ2-7; tentative D call: TRBD1 (5 bases). TRBV23-1 is classed as an ORF, of uncertain function. Trimming left V 4 bases short and J 3 bases short, with 13 bases between. The CDR3 runs to 14 residues. The DNA of the CDR3 is TGCGCCAGCAGTCTCTTCAGACAGCACTACGAGCAGTACTTC. Translation: CASSLFRQHYEQYF.

The chain recombines TRBV11-2 with TRBJ1-5; the D gene is possibly TRBD1 (5 bases). Per the germline V gene, CDR1 is SGHAT and CDR2 is FQNNGV. The V end was cut by 1 base, the J end by 0 bases, with 10 bases between. This CDR3 spans 16 amino acids. The CDR3 sequence is CASSLGEGYSNQPQHF. The CDR3 DNA sequence: TGTGCCAGCAGCTTAGGGGAGGGGTATAGCAATCAGCCCCAGCATTTT.

The chain has TRBV29-1 and TRBJ1-1; 7 positions match TRBD1. The CDR3 sequence is 15 residues long. Germline lookup yields CDR1 SQVTM and CDR2 ANQGSEA. After removal of 3 bases from V and 0 bases from J, the junction contained 7 bases not matched to a gene. Here the CDR3 reads CSVETGSTVNTEAFF. The CDR3 DNA is TGCAGCGTTGAGACAGGGAGCACAGTGAACACTGAAGCTTTCTTT.

The chain recombines TRBV11-2 with TRBJ2-7; D is unresolved. V lost 0 bases to trimming and J lost 2 bases, with 14 bases between them. The germline V gene encodes CDR1 SGHAT and CDR2 FQNNGV. The CDR3 length is 16 residues. For the CDR3, the DNA is TGTGCCAGCAGCTTAGAGGGGTTTGGGTCCGCCTACGAGCAGTACTTC. It translates to CASSLEGFGSAYEQYF.

Details on this clonotype: Sequence at one end of the junction differs from germline and may be a read error. The chain carries TRBV27 and TRBJ2-7; TRBD2 might be the D (5 bases). Germline CDR1 MNHEY, CDR2 SMNVEV (reference sequence). The CDR3 is 12 residues long. The CDR3 here is CASSYSRTALSF. CDR3 DNA: TGTGCCAGCAGTTACTCCCGGACTGCCTTGAGCTTC.

This clonotype occurred once. This chain joins TRBV12-3 or TRBV12-4 and TRBJ2-6; unclear D gene. The CDR3 extends over 13 amino acids. Deletions cut 8 bases from V and 0 bases from J, with 5 bases between. The CDR3 DNA is TGTGCCAGCGATAGCTCTGGGGCCAACGTCCTGACTTTC. Amino acid sequence: CASDSSGANVLTF.

The chain joins TRBV7-2 to TRBJ2-3; TRBD2 agrees at 9 bases. CDR3 length: 15 amino acids. Germline assignment: CDR1 SGHTA and CDR2 FQGNSA. V trimming: 3 bases; J trimming: 5 bases; junction bases outside the gene matches: 6. CDR3 sequence reads: CASSLGGGALDTQYF. For the CDR3, the DNA is TGTGCCAGCAGCTTGGGCGGGGGGGCCCTAGATACGCAGTATTTT.

CDR3 region: CASSYSGQVANYGYTF. CDR3 in DNA: TGTGCCAGCAGTTACTCGGGACAGGTAGCTAACTATGGCTACACCTTC. The gene calls are TRBV6-5 and TRBJ1-2; 8 bases map to TRBD1. V was pared by 0 bases and J by 0 bases, with 3 bases of the junction left unmatched. The CDR3 contains 16 residues. Germline V CDR1 and CDR2: MNHEY, SVGAGI.

The chain carries TRBV19 and TRBJ2-2; 7 nucleotides line up with TRBD1. The CDR3 sequence is 13 residues long. Trimming removed 7 bases from V and 7 bases from J; junction bases left unmatched: 6. From germline, CDR1 is LNHDA and CDR2 SQIVND (reference sequence). The CDR3 nucleotides are TGTGCCAGTAAAACAGGGGTGGACGGGGAGCTGTTTTTT. Its protein product is CASKTGVDGELFF.

This clonotype appeared a single time. The V call is TRBV7-6, the J call TRBJ2-2; D gene unclear. The length of the CDR3 is 14 residues. CDR1 is SGHVS and CDR2 is FNYEAQ in the germline V gene. Trimming shortened V by 1 base and J by 2 bases, and 5 bases separated the two germline ends. The CDR3 here is CASSLVQNTGELFF. CDR3 in DNA: TGTGCCAGCAGCTTAGTGCAAAACACCGGGGAGCTGTTTTTT.

The V gene is TRBV4-3, the J gene TRBJ2-7, with D uncertain. The CDR3 length is 17 residues. Germline lookup yields CDR1 LGHNA and CDR2 YSLEER. Trimming stripped 0 bases from V and 3 bases from J, with 18 bases between. CDR3 bases: TGCGCCAGCAGCCAAGAGGTTGTCGAGGACGCTATCTACGAGCAGTACTTC. Translating it yields CASSQEVVEDAIYEQYF.

This clonotype is a singleton in its sample. This chain joins TRBV4-2 and TRBJ2-2; TRBD2 agrees at 10 bases. The CDR3 loop spans 16 amino acids. The ends lost 4 bases at V and 3 bases at J; junction bases unmatched: 5. Germline CDR1 and CDR2: LGHNA and YNFKEQ. Written as DNA, the CDR3 is TGTGCCAGCAGCCCCCTAGCGGGGGATTACACCGGGGAGCTGTTTTTT. Amino acid sequence: CASSPLAGDYTGELFF.